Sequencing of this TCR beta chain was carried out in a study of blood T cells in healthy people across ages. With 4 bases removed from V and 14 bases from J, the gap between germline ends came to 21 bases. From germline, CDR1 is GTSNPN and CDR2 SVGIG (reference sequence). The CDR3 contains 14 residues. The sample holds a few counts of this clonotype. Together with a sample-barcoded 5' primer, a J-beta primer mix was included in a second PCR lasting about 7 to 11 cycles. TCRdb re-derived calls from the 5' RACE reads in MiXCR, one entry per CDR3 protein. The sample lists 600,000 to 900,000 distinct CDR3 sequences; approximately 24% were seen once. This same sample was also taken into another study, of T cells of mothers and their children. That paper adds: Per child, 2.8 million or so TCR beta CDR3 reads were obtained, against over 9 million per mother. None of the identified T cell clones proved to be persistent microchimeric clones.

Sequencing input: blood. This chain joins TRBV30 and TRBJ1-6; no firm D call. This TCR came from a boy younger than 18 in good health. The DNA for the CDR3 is TGTGCCTGGAATGATCAGTCGTCCCGGATGGCCCTCCACTTT. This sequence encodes CAWNDQSSRMALHF.